The clone carrying this T cell receptor beta chain was observed many times. Its antigen is still unknown. V was pared by 0 bases and J by 4 bases, with 13 bases between. The CDR3 is made up of 14 amino acids. Germline V gene data show CDR1 as DFQATT and CDR2 as SNEGSKA (reference sequence). Unique molecular identifiers were incorporated when the TCRbeta library was constructed. Via MiXCR, TCRdb re-called the PCR reads, giving one row per CDR3 protein. The sample has about 600,000 distinct CDR3 sequences, 13% seen once. This sample is part of a study of T-cell reconstitution after alpha-beta-depleted transplantation in children. Notes on the study in general: Recipient T cells and thymic progenitors that survived gave rise to the high TCRbeta diversity observed at day 60 in some patients. Alpha-beta T cells present about two months after transplant were reported to originate from several hundred expanded graft clones. T-cell counts and diversity were attributed mostly to newly produced T cells one year after transplant.

Material: PBMCs, mostly from graft donor cells, obtained 360 days after TCRalphabeta/CD19-depleted stem cell transplant. This receptor was taken from a male patient younger than 18 who had a stem cell transplant for acute myeloid leukemia, so the T cells may come from the graft donor. This chain joins TRBV20-1 and TRBJ2-7; D is possibly TRBD1 (7 bases). Here the CDR3 DNA reads TGCAGTGCTAGAGATGGAGGGGGCCCATACGAGCAGTACTTC. It codes for CSARDGGGPYEQYF.